A selection of T cell receptor beta chains follows, all from one sample in a study of blood T cell repertoires in COVID-19. Sequencing was performed with immunoSEQ multiplex PCR; in TCRdb, only in-frame clones are kept and a portion is missing. The table lists about 180,000 clones, approximately 88% of them singletons. The sample consisted of peripheral blood. Receptors were obtained from a woman in her twenties or thirties with acute or convalescent COVID-19. The CDR3 runs from the conserved cysteine through the conserved F or W. The order of the fields is V gene, J gene, clone size, D gene, CDR3 length, CDR3 DNA, CDR3 protein. D genes are given only for firm matches. Only some rows state a clone size, as once, few, many or a class for expanded clones.

V: TRBV3-1/TRBV3-2
J: TRBJ2-1
size: few
D: NA
length: 13
DNA: TGTGCCAGCAGCCATAAGGGGAACCGCGAGCAGTTCTTC
CDR3: CASSHKGNREQFF

V: TRBV12-3/TRBV12-4
J: TRBJ1-2
size: NA
D: NA
length: 13
DNA: TGTGCCAGCAGTCTACAGACTACCTATGGCTACACCTTC
CDR3: CASSLQTTYGYTF

V: TRBV2
J: TRBJ2-2
size: NA
D: NA
length: 13
DNA: TGTGCCAGCAGCTCGACTTACACCGGGGAGCTGTTTTTT
CDR3: CASSSTYTGELFF

V: TRBV27
J: TRBJ2-3
size: NA
D: TRBD2
length: 19
DNA: TGTGCCAGCAGTTTATCACCCACGCCCACTAGCGGGAGGTCAGATACGCAGTATTTT
CDR3: CASSLSPTPTSGRSDTQYF

V: TRBV19
J: TRBJ2-2
size: few
D: TRBD2
length: 16
DNA: TGTGCCAGTAAGCTAGCGGGAGGGCCGGGCACCGGGGAGCTGTTTTTT
CDR3: CASKLAGGPGTGELFF

V: TRBV25-1
J: TRBJ1-2
size: NA
D: NA
length: 14
DNA: TGTGCCAGCTCCGTGACCGACAGATTCTATGGCTACACCTTC
CDR3: CASSVTDRFYGYTF

V: TRBV7-2
J: TRBJ2-5
size: NA
D: TRBD1
length: 15
DNA: TGTGCCAGCAGCTTCACAAGGGGGCGCGAGGAGACCCAGTACTTC
CDR3: CASSFTRGREETQYF

V: TRBV18
J: TRBJ2-3
size: NA
D: TRBD2
length: 13
DNA: TGTGCCAGCTCACCAGTCCGCGGGAGGGCCACGTATTTT
CDR3: CASSPVRGRATYF

V: TRBV12-3/TRBV12-4
J: TRBJ1-3
size: few
D: NA
length: 13
DNA: TGTGCCAGCACACAGAACTCTGGAAACACCATATATTTT
CDR3: CASTQNSGNTIYF

V: TRBV28
J: TRBJ2-5
size: NA
D: TRBD1
length: 16
DNA: TGTGCCAGCAGTTTCCCCGGACAGGGGGTTCAAGAGACCCAGTACTTC
CDR3: CASSFPGQGVQETQYF

V: TRBV28
J: TRBJ2-4
size: NA
D: TRBD1
length: 13
DNA: TGTGCCACCCGATCCAGGGGGCGAAACATTCAGTACTTC
CDR3: CATRSRGRNIQYF

V: TRBV30
J: TRBJ1-4
size: few
D: NA
length: 12
DNA: TGTGCCTGGAGTCTCAGTGCCGGGAAACTGTTTTTT
CDR3: CAWSLSAGKLFF

V: TRBV6-5
J: TRBJ2-3
size: once
D: TRBD2
length: 15
DNA: TGTGCCAGCAGCCGGGGGTGGACTAGCGGAACTACGCAGTATTTT
CDR3: CASSRGWTSGTTQYF

V: TRBV30
J: TRBJ1-2
size: NA
D: NA
length: 14
DNA: TGTGCCTGGAGTGTAACTTCCGGGGACTATGGCTACACCTTC
CDR3: CAWSVTSGDYGYTF

V: TRBV11-3
J: TRBJ2-1
size: once
D: TRBD2
length: 15
DNA: TGTGCCAGCAGCTTAGTCGGGGGAGGGTACAATGAGCAGTTCTTC
CDR3: CASSLVGGGYNEQFF

V: TRBV2
J: TRBJ2-7
size: NA
D: TRBD1
length: 12
DNA: TGTGCCAGCAGTGAGAACAGGGGGGAGCAGTACTTC
CDR3: CASSENRGEQYF

V: TRBV28
J: TRBJ1-5
size: NA
D: NA
length: 16
DNA: TGTGCCAGCAGTTTAGTTGGTCGGGGAGTAGGTCAGCCCCAGCATTTT
CDR3: CASSLVGRGVGQPQHF

V: TRBV7-9
J: TRBJ1-2
size: NA
D: NA
length: 12
DNA: TGTGCCAGCAGCTTTGTTCAGGTCGGCTACACCTTC
CDR3: CASSFVQVGYTF

V: TRBV3-1/TRBV3-2
J: TRBJ2-5
size: NA
D: NA
length: 18
DNA: TGTGCCAGCAGCCCCAGGGAGGGGGGTGCCGAAAAGCAAGAGACCCAGTACTTC
CDR3: CASSPREGGAEKQETQYF

V: TRBV27
J: TRBJ2-2
size: NA
D: NA
length: 12
DNA: TGTGCCAGCAGTTTATCTTCGGGGGAGCTGTTTTTT
CDR3: CASSLSSGELFF

V: TRBV7-2
J: TRBJ2-3
size: NA
D: TRBD2
length: 14
DNA: TGTGCCTCACGCCGAGCGGGAGGCGCCGAGGCGCAGTATTTT
CDR3: CASRRAGGAEAQYF

V: TRBV5-1
J: TRBJ2-2
size: NA
D: TRBD2
length: 15
DNA: TGCGCCAGCAGCTTGGTGACTAGCGGAGCCGGGGAGCTGTTTTTT
CDR3: CASSLVTSGAGELFF

V: TRBV5-1
J: TRBJ2-7
size: NA
D: TRBD1
length: 14
DNA: TGCGCCAGCAGCTTGGACAGGGGGCCGGCCGAGCAGTACTTC
CDR3: CASSLDRGPAEQYF

V: TRBV7-2
J: TRBJ2-1
size: NA
D: TRBD2
length: 15
DNA: TGTGCCAGCAGCAGGGGACTAGCGAAAGGCGGGGAGCAGTTCTTC
CDR3: CASSRGLAKGGEQFF

V: TRBV9
J: TRBJ2-1
size: NA
D: NA
length: 14
DNA: TGTGCCAGCAGCTCGAGCGGTACCTACAATGAGCAGTTCTTC
CDR3: CASSSSGTYNEQFF

V: TRBV6-1
J: TRBJ2-3
size: NA
D: TRBD2
length: 17
DNA: TGTGCCAGCAGTGAACAAATCCCGGGACTAGTATCTGATACGCAGTATTTT
CDR3: CASSEQIPGLVSDTQYF

V: TRBV2
J: TRBJ1-5
size: few
D: NA
length: 14
DNA: TGTGCCAGCAGGGGGGCAGGGAACAATCAGCCCCAGCATTTT
CDR3: CASRGAGNNQPQHF

V: TRBV28
J: TRBJ2-7
size: NA
D: NA
length: 13
DNA: TGTGCCAGCAGTTTACTGGCAGGGTCGGAGCAGTACTTC
CDR3: CASSLLAGSEQYF

V: TRBV9
J: TRBJ2-3
size: NA
D: NA
length: 15
DNA: TGTGCCAGCAGCGTTCTAGCCTCCTTTTCAGATACGCAGTATTTT
CDR3: CASSVLASFSDTQYF

V: TRBV5-4
J: TRBJ1-2
size: many
D: NA
length: 13
DNA: TGTGCCACTCAACCCGACAGAAACTATGGCTACACCTTC
CDR3: CATQPDRNYGYTF

V: TRBV25-1
J: TRBJ2-1
size: NA
D: NA
length: 12
DNA: TGTGCCAGCCACGGACACCTCAATGAGCAGTTCTTC
CDR3: CASHGHLNEQFF

V: TRBV14
J: TRBJ2-2
size: NA
D: TRBD1
length: 13
DNA: TGTGCCGGACGACAGGGAAGCACCGGGGAGCTGTTTTTT
CDR3: CAGRQGSTGELFF

V: TRBV7-8
J: TRBJ2-5
size: NA
D: NA
length: 13
DNA: TGTGCCAGCAAGGTACGGGGGCAAGAGACCCAGTACTTC
CDR3: CASKVRGQETQYF

V: TRBV11-2
J: TRBJ2-2
size: once
D: NA
length: 12
DNA: TGTGCCAGCCTGAGTTTTGGCGGGGAGCTGTTTTTT
CDR3: CASLSFGGELFF

V: TRBV19
J: TRBJ2-7
size: once
D: NA
length: 15
DNA: TGTGCCAGTTCCCTCACAGGGAGCCGGCTCGACGAGCAGTACTTC
CDR3: CASSLTGSRLDEQYF

V: TRBV24-1
J: TRBJ2-2
size: NA
D: TRBD1
length: 16
DNA: TGTGCCACCAGTGATTCCGGACAGGGGGGCACCGGGGAGCTGTTTTTT
CDR3: CATSDSGQGGTGELFF

V: TRBV27
J: TRBJ1-5
size: NA
D: TRBD1
length: 14
DNA: TGTGCCAGCAGTTACTCGACAGGGGGTCAGCCCCAGCATTTT
CDR3: CASSYSTGGQPQHF

V: TRBV11-2
J: TRBJ2-7
size: NA
D: TRBD2
length: 15
DNA: TGTGCCAGCAGCTGGAGCGGGATGCCCAACTACGAGCAGTACTTC
CDR3: CASSWSGMPNYEQYF

V: TRBV5-1
J: TRBJ1-4
size: once
D: NA
length: 15
DNA: TGCGCCAGCAGCTTCCAGGGCGGCTCCGGGGAAAAACTGTTTTTT
CDR3: CASSFQGGSGEKLFF

V: TRBV2
J: TRBJ2-5
size: NA
D: NA
length: 11
DNA: TGTGCCAGCAGTGTAATTGAGACCCAGTACTTC
CDR3: CASSVIETQYF

V: TRBV18
J: TRBJ2-7
size: NA
D: TRBD2
length: 14
DNA: TGTGCCAGCTCACCCCGAGGGACTATCTACGAGCAGTACTTC
CDR3: CASSPRGTIYEQYF

V: TRBV30
J: TRBJ1-1
size: NA
D: NA
length: 13
DNA: TGTGCCTGGAGTGCGATCAAGGCGGCTGAAGCTTTCTTT
CDR3: CAWSAIKAAEAFF

V: TRBV7-9
J: TRBJ2-7
size: few
D: NA
length: 17
DNA: TGTGCCAGCAGCTTAGTCCGAGGACTTCTCTCCCCCTACGAGCAGTACTTC
CDR3: CASSLVRGLLSPYEQYF

V: TRBV6-5
J: TRBJ2-7
size: NA
D: NA
length: 12
DNA: TGTGCCAGCAGGAGGGAAACCTACGAGCAGTACTTC
CDR3: CASRRETYEQYF

V: TRBV5-1
J: TRBJ2-3
size: NA
D: NA
length: 13
DNA: TGCGCCAGCAGCTTAGAAGGGGGAGATACGCAGTATTTT
CDR3: CASSLEGGDTQYF

V: TRBV7-9
J: TRBJ2-1
size: NA
D: NA
length: 13
DNA: TGTGCCAGCACGCGGCTGACTGACAATGAGCAGTTCTTC
CDR3: CASTRLTDNEQFF

V: TRBV7-2
J: TRBJ2-3
size: NA
D: NA
length: 15
DNA: TGTGCCAGCGGGTGGACTCCCTCCCGCACAGATACGCAGTATTTT
CDR3: CASGWTPSRTDTQYF

V: TRBV5-4
J: TRBJ2-2
size: once
D: NA
length: 15
DNA: TGTGCCAGCAGCCCGCCTATTGCGAACACCGGGGAGCTGTTTTTT
CDR3: CASSPPIANTGELFF

V: TRBV5-1
J: TRBJ1-3
size: NA
D: NA
length: 15
DNA: TGCGCCAGCAGCGAGGGGGACATACGGCCGAACACCATATATTTT
CDR3: CASSEGDIRPNTIYF